These T cell receptor beta chains were read from a single sample in a study of blood T cells in healthy people across ages. TCRdb re-called the 5' RACE reads with MiXCR, one entry per CDR3 protein. The sample consists of around 710,000 distinct CDR3 sequences, roughly 41% of them appearing once. Sequenced sample: blood. The receptors originated from a woman aged 60 to 75 in good health. The CDR3 runs from the conserved cysteine through the conserved F or W. D genes are given only for firm matches. Size values are once, few and many counts, or a class for expanded clones, and some rows have none.

V gene: TRBV7-9
clone size: .
D gene: .
J gene: TRBJ2-7
CDR3 protein: CASTDDRDSEQYF
CDR3 DNA: TGTGCCAGCACCGACGACAGGGACTCCGAGCAGTACTTC

V gene: TRBV7-9
clone size: .
D gene: .
J gene: TRBJ2-7
CDR3 protein: CASSPTRGGPSSYNEQYF
CDR3 DNA: TGTGCCAGCAGTCCGACCCGCGGGGGCCCTAGCTCCTACAATGAGCAGTACTTC

V gene: TRBV7-9
clone size: .
D gene: TRBD1
J gene: TRBJ1-5
CDR3 protein: CASSFGTGSNQPQHF
CDR3 DNA: TGTGCCAGCAGTTTTGGGACAGGAAGCAATCAGCCCCAGCATTTT

V gene: TRBV7-3
clone size: .
D gene: .
J gene: TRBJ1-2
CDR3 protein: CASNWNGAGLYGYTF
CDR3 DNA: TGTGCCAGCAACTGGAATGGGGCGGGGTTATATGGCTACACCTTC

V gene: TRBV29-1
clone size: .
D gene: .
J gene: TRBJ2-7
CDR3 protein: CSVVAGGDEQYF
CDR3 DNA: TGCAGCGTTGTTGCAGGGGGGGACGAGCAGTACTTC

V gene: TRBV11-2
clone size: .
D gene: TRBD2
J gene: TRBJ2-1
CDR3 protein: CASSPVWNSGLLAAQKNEQFF
CDR3 DNA: TGTGCCAGCAGCCCCGTCTGGAACAGCGGGCTACTAGCGGCCCAAAAGAATGAGCAGTTCTTC

V gene: TRBV3-1
clone size: .
D gene: TRBD1
J gene: TRBJ2-2
CDR3 protein: CASSQEYGPGGTGELFF
CDR3 DNA: TGTGCCAGCAGCCAAGAATATGGGCCAGGGGGCACCGGGGAGCTGTTTTTT

V gene: TRBV20-1
clone size: .
D gene: TRBD1
J gene: TRBJ1-4
CDR3 protein: CSALRQGSSEKLFF
CDR3 DNA: TGCAGTGCTCTACGACAGGGGTCTTCTGAAAAACTGTTTTTT

V gene: TRBV2
clone size: .
D gene: .
J gene: TRBJ2-5
CDR3 protein: CANPPRGAQETQYF
CDR3 DNA: TGTGCCAACCCTCCCAGAGGAGCCCAAGAGACCCAGTACTTC

V gene: TRBV6-5
clone size: .
D gene: TRBD1
J gene: TRBJ2-7
CDR3 protein: CASSEDITGAYEQYF
CDR3 DNA: TGTGCCAGCAGTGAGGACATCACAGGGGCCTACGAGCAGTACTTC

V gene: TRBV12-3/TRBV12-4
clone size: many
D gene: .
J gene: TRBJ1-1
CDR3 protein: CASTPETTGTEAFF
CDR3 DNA: TGTGCCAGCACCCCCGAGACCACTGGGACTGAAGCTTTCTTT

V gene: TRBV5-1
clone size: .
D gene: TRBD1
J gene: TRBJ2-3
CDR3 protein: CASSWGQASTDTQYF
CDR3 DNA: TGCGCCAGCAGCTGGGGACAGGCCTCCACAGATACGCAGTATTTT

V gene: TRBV28
clone size: .
D gene: TRBD1
J gene: TRBJ2-7
CDR3 protein: CASSLTGINSYEQYF
CDR3 DNA: TGTGCCAGCAGTTTGACAGGGATCAACTCCTACGAGCAGTACTTC

V gene: TRBV27
clone size: .
D gene: TRBD1
J gene: TRBJ2-7
CDR3 protein: CASSRLTGGYEQYF
CDR3 DNA: TGTGCCAGCAGCCGATTGACAGGGGGCTACGAGCAGTACTTC

V gene: TRBV27
clone size: .
D gene: .
J gene: TRBJ2-1
CDR3 protein: CASGVGAGNEQFF
CDR3 DNA: TGTGCCAGCGGTGTAGGGGCGGGGAATGAGCAGTTCTTC